The T cell receptor beta chain under discussion was sequenced for a study of blood T cell repertoires in COVID-19. Study background: Spain, Italy and the United States supplied samples that represented acute and convalescent COVID-19. Sample material is recorded as cDNA or gDNA derived from T cells, B-cell-depleted T cells, or PBMCs.

In the original analysis: Reference gene primer amplification yielded estimated nucleated cell counts. TCRdb's table, derived via immunoSEQ multiplex PCR, lists solely in-frame clones and lacks some. From that table come the V and J calls and clone size; the DNA was used to work out D and trimming. The table has roughly 60,000 clones, 75% to 85% seen once. Per the germline V gene, CDR1 is GTSNPN and CDR2 is SVGIG (reference sequence). Trimming stripped 8 bases from V and 4 bases from J, with 14 bases between. There are 12 residues in the CDR3. This clone was recorded a few times. The sequence was obtained from a human donor in a cohort sampled during active COVID-19. The sample comprised peripheral blood. The rearrangement uses TRBV30 and TRBJ1-2; D is perhaps TRBD1 (6 bases). CDR3 sequence reads: CAQGRRSYGYTF. The CDR3 region has the DNA TGTGCCCAGGGGCGGCGCTCCTATGGCTACACCTTC.